The T cell receptor beta chain under discussion was sequenced for a study of blood T cells in healthy people across ages. The second PCR ran about 7 to 12 cycles with a sample-barcoded 5' primer and J-beta primers. A tag from a template-switch adaptor with 12 random nucleotides marked each cDNA molecule. TCRdb re-called the 5' RACE reads with MiXCR, one entry per CDR3 protein. The sample holds about 1.7 million distinct CDR3 sequences, 25% to 30% seen once. This clonotype has a handful of counts. What it binds is unknown. This CDR3 comprises 17 residues. CDR1 is SGHRS, CDR2 YFSETQ, per germline. V gave up 3 bases and J gave up 0 bases; unmatched junction bases: 6. Overall study results and limits: Roughly linear declines in TCR beta diversity per million T cells occurred with age. The lack of PBMC sorting stopped any conclusive naive versus antigen-experienced comparison.

The sample taken for sequencing was blood. The TCR originated in a woman aged 25 to 45 in good health. This chain links TRBV5-1 with TRBJ2-1, with TRBD2 matching over 10 bases. The CDR3 region is CASSSIAGGASYNEQFF. The CDR3 nucleotides are TGCGCCAGCAGCTCCATAGCGGGAGGAGCCTCCTACAATGAGCAGTTCTTC.